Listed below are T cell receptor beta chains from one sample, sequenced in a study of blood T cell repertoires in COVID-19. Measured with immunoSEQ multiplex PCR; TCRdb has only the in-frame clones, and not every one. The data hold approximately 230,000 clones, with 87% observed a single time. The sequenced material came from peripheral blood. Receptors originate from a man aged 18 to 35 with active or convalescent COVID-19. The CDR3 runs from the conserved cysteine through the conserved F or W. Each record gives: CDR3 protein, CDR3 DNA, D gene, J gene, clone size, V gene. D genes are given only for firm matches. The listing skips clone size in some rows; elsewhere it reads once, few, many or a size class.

CDR3 protein: CASSQGTHSPTNEKLFF
CDR3 DNA: TGTGCCAGCAGCCAAGGAACTCACAGTCCAACTAATGAAAAACTGTTTTTT
D gene: NA
J gene: TRBJ1-4
clone size: NA
V gene: TRBV7-9

CDR3 protein: CASSIVAEETQYF
CDR3 DNA: TGTGCCAGTAGTATAGTTGCAGAAGAGACCCAGTACTTC
D gene: NA
J gene: TRBJ2-5
clone size: NA
V gene: TRBV19

CDR3 protein: CASSGRSGSSYEQYF
CDR3 DNA: TGTGCCAGCTCAGGACGTAGCGGGAGCTCCTACGAGCAGTACTTC
D gene: TRBD2
J gene: TRBJ2-7
clone size: NA
V gene: TRBV18

CDR3 protein: CASSRNMNTEAFF
CDR3 DNA: TGTGCCAGCAGCCGTAACATGAACACTGAAGCTTTCTTT
D gene: NA
J gene: TRBJ1-1
clone size: NA
V gene: TRBV7-3

CDR3 protein: CASSSLEDQPQHF
CDR3 DNA: TGTGCCAGTAGTAGTCTTGAGGATCAGCCCCAGCATTTT
D gene: NA
J gene: TRBJ1-5
clone size: NA
V gene: TRBV19

CDR3 protein: CASSPGTSGNNEQFF
CDR3 DNA: TGTGCCAGCAGTCCTGGGACTAGCGGCAACAATGAGCAGTTCTTC
D gene: TRBD2
J gene: TRBJ2-1
clone size: NA
V gene: TRBV28

CDR3 protein: CASSYGQGASPLHF
CDR3 DNA: TGCGCCAGCAGCTACGGACAGGGGGCCTCACCCCTCCACTTT
D gene: TRBD1
J gene: TRBJ1-6
clone size: NA
V gene: TRBV5-1

CDR3 protein: CASSHPGEKLFF
CDR3 DNA: TGTGCCAGCAGCCACCCAGGCGAAAAACTGTTTTTT
D gene: NA
J gene: TRBJ1-4
clone size: NA
V gene: TRBV27

CDR3 protein: CSAENGNTIYF
CDR3 DNA: TGCAGCGCCGAGAATGGAAACACCATATATTTT
D gene: NA
J gene: TRBJ1-3
clone size: NA
V gene: TRBV29-1

CDR3 protein: CASSLRGQGLFIPLKKSNQPQHF
CDR3 DNA: TGTGCCAGCAGCCTAAGGGGACAGGGGTTATTCATTCCCCTTAAAAAAAGCAATCAGCCCCAGCATTTT
D gene: TRBD1
J gene: TRBJ1-5
clone size: few
V gene: TRBV3-1/TRBV3-2

CDR3 protein: CSASDAAKSYEQYF
CDR3 DNA: TGCAGTGCTAGTGATGCGGCCAAATCCTACGAGCAGTACTTC
D gene: NA
J gene: TRBJ2-7
clone size: NA
V gene: TRBV20-1

CDR3 protein: CSAGGRTEAFF
CDR3 DNA: TGCAGCGCCGGGGGGAGGACTGAAGCTTTCTTT
D gene: NA
J gene: TRBJ1-1
clone size: NA
V gene: TRBV20-1

CDR3 protein: CASSQDGGGLVDTGELFF
CDR3 DNA: TGCGCCAGCAGCCAAGATGGGGGGGGCCTAGTAGACACCGGGGAGCTGTTTTTT
D gene: NA
J gene: TRBJ2-2
clone size: NA
V gene: TRBV4-3

CDR3 protein: CASTRTSSLGTDTQYF
CDR3 DNA: TGTGCCAGTACGCGGACTAGTTCTTTGGGCACAGATACGCAGTATTTT
D gene: TRBD2
J gene: TRBJ2-3
clone size: few
V gene: TRBV19

CDR3 protein: CASSEVTGAFF
CDR3 DNA: TGTGCCAGCAGTGAAGTTACCGGAGCTTTCTTT
D gene: NA
J gene: TRBJ1-1
clone size: NA
V gene: TRBV25-1

CDR3 protein: CASSRGTSGNNEQFF
CDR3 DNA: TGTGCCAGCAGCCGTGGGACTAGCGGAAACAATGAGCAGTTCTTC
D gene: TRBD2
J gene: TRBJ2-1
clone size: NA
V gene: TRBV7-3

CDR3 protein: CASSYSGLGADEQFF
CDR3 DNA: TGTGCCAGCAGTTACTCCGGGTTAGGGGCGGATGAGCAGTTCTTC
D gene: NA
J gene: TRBJ2-1
clone size: few
V gene: TRBV6-5

CDR3 protein: CASSLDRSTDTQYF
CDR3 DNA: TGTGCCAGCAGCTTAGACAGGAGCACAGATACGCAGTATTTT
D gene: NA
J gene: TRBJ2-3
clone size: NA
V gene: TRBV7-7

CDR3 protein: CASSDFGSHRNQPQHF
CDR3 DNA: TGCGCCAGCAGTGATTTCGGCTCTCACAGAAATCAGCCCCAGCATTTT
D gene: NA
J gene: TRBJ1-5
clone size: few
V gene: TRBV10-2

CDR3 protein: CASSLVGVNEKLFF
CDR3 DNA: TGTGCCAGCAGTTTAGTCGGAGTTAATGAAAAACTGTTTTTT
D gene: NA
J gene: TRBJ1-4
clone size: NA
V gene: TRBV28

CDR3 protein: CASSPPGQNRRAFF
CDR3 DNA: TGTGCCAGCTCACCCCCGGGACAAAACCGGAGGGCTTTCTTT
D gene: NA
J gene: TRBJ1-1
clone size: NA
V gene: TRBV18

CDR3 protein: CASSSPMQGTYEQYF
CDR3 DNA: TGCGCCAGCAGCTCTCCTATGCAGGGCACCTACGAGCAGTACTTC
D gene: NA
J gene: TRBJ2-7
clone size: NA
V gene: TRBV5-1

CDR3 protein: CASSYGGAVGTDTQYF
CDR3 DNA: TGTGCCAGCAGTTACGGGGGGGCTGTTGGCACAGATACGCAGTATTTT
D gene: NA
J gene: TRBJ2-3
clone size: NA
V gene: TRBV6-5

CDR3 protein: CATSDPGTGNNEQFF
CDR3 DNA: TGTGCCACCAGTGATCCCGGGACAGGTAACAATGAGCAGTTCTTC
D gene: TRBD1
J gene: TRBJ2-1
clone size: NA
V gene: TRBV24-1

CDR3 protein: CASTVEGGGATGYTF
CDR3 DNA: TGTGCCAGCACTGTAGAAGGGGGCGGGGCGACAGGCTACACCTTC
D gene: TRBD1
J gene: TRBJ1-2
clone size: NA
V gene: TRBV6-5

CDR3 protein: CASSPPTGGKGEAFF
CDR3 DNA: TGTGCCAGCTCACCACCGACAGGGGGAAAGGGTGAAGCTTTCTTT
D gene: TRBD1
J gene: TRBJ1-1
clone size: NA
V gene: TRBV18

CDR3 protein: CASSRTGTVPYEQYF
CDR3 DNA: TGTGCCAGCAGCCGAACGGGGACAGTTCCCTACGAGCAGTACTTC
D gene: TRBD1
J gene: TRBJ2-7
clone size: NA
V gene: TRBV11-2